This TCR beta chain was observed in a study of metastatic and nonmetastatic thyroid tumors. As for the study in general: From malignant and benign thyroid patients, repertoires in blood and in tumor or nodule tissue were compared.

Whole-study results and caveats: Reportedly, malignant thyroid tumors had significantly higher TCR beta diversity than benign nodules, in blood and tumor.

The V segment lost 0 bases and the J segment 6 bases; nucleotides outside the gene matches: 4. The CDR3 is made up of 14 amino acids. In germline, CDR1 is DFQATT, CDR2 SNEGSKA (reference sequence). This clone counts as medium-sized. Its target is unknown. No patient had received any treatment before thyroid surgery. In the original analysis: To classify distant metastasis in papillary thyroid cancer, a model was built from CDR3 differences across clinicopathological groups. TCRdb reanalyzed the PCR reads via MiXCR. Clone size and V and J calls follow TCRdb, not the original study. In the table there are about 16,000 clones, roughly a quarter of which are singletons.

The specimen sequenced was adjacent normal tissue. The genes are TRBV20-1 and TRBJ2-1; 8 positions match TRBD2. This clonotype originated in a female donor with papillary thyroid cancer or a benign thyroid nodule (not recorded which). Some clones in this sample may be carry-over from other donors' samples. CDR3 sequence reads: CSARERGRSNEQFF. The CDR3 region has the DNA TGCAGTGCTAGAGAGCGCGGGAGGTCCAATGAGCAGTTCTTC.